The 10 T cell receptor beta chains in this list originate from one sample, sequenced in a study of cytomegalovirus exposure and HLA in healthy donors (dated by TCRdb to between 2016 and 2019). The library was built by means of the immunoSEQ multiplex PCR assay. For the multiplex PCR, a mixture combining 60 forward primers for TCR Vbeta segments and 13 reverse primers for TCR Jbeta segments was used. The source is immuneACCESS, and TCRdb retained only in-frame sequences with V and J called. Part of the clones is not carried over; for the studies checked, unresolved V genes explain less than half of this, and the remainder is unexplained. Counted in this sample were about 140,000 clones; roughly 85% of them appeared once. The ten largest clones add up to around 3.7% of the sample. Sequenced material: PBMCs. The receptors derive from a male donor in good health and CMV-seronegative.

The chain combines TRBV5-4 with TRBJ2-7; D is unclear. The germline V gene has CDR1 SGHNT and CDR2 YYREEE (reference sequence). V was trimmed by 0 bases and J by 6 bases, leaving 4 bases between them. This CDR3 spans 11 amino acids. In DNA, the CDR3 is TGTGCCAGCAGCTTGGCAGGCGAGCAGTACTTC. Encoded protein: CASSLAGEQYF. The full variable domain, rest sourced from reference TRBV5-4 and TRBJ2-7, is ETGVTQSPTHLIKTRGQQVTLRCSSQSGHNTVSWYQQALGQGPQFIFQYYREEENGRGNFPPRFSGLQFPNYSSELNVNALELDDSALYLCASSLAGEQYFGPGTRLTVT.

For the CDR3, the DNA is TGTGCCACCAGCAGAGATGTGATCGGAGCGGGATCCTACGAGCAGTACTTC. Protein: CATSRDVIGAGSYEQYF. J is TRBJ2-7 and V is TRBV15; 7 positions match TRBD2. Trimming took 0 bases from V and 1 from J; bases not matched to a gene: 9. The CDR3 covers 17 residues. The V gene's germline CDR1 is LNHNV and CDR2 YYDKDF (reference sequence). The whole variable domain, filled in from reference TRBV15 and TRBJ2-7, reads DAMVIQNPRYQVTQFGKPVTLSCSQTLNHNVMYWYQQKSSQAPKLLFHYYDKDFNNEADTPDNFQSRRPNTSFCFLDIRSPGLGDTAMYLCATSRDVIGAGSYEQYFGPGTRLTVT.

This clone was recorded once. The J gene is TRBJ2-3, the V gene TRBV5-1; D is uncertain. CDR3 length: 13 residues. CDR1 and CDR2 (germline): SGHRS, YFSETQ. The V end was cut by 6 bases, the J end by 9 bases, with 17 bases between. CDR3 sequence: CASTSIRGNTQYF. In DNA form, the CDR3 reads TGCGCCAGCACCTCGATAAGAGGTAACACGCAGTATTTT.

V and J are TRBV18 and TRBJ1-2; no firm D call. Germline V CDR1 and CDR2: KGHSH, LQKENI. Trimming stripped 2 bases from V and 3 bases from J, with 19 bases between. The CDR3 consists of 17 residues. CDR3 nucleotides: TGTGCCAGCTCACCAGAGGCAAGACTGTGGAGCTACTATGGCTACACCTTC. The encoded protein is CASSPEARLWSYYGYTF.

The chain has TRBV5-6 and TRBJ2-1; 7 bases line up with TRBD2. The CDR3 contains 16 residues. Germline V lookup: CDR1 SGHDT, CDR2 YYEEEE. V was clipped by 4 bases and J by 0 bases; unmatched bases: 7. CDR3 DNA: TGTGCCAGCAGCCAAGCTAGCGGACGCTCCTACAATGAGCAGTTCTTC. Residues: CASSQASGRSYNEQFF.

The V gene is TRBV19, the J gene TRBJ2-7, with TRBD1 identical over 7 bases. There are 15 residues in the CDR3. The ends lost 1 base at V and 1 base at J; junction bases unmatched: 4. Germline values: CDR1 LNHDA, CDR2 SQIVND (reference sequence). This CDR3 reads CASSIAQGFSYEQYF. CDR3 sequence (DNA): TGTGCCAGTAGTATAGCACAGGGGTTTTCCTACGAGCAGTACTTC. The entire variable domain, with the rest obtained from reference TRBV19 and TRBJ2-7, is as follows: DGGITQSPKYLFRKEGQNVTLSCEQNLNHDAMYWYRQDPGQGLRLIYYSQIVNDFQKGDIAEGYSVSREKKESFPLTVTSAQKNPTAFYLCASSIAQGFSYEQYFGPGTRLTVT.

As DNA, the CDR3 is TGTGCCAGCAGTGACGGGGTGGTTAATGAAAAACTGTTTTTT. It translates to CASSDGVVNEKLFF. The chain recombines TRBV28 with TRBJ1-4; D remains ambiguous. The germline CDR1 and CDR2 sequences are MDHEN and SYDVKM. Trimming left V 5 bases short and J 4 bases short, with 11 bases between. This CDR3 contains 14 residues. The entire variable domain, with the rest obtained from reference TRBV28 and TRBJ1-4, is as follows: DVKVTQSSRYLVKRTGEKVFLECVQDMDHENMFWYRQDPGLGLRLIYFSYDVKMKEKGDIPEGYSVSREKKERFSLILESASTNQTSMYLCASSDGVVNEKLFFGSGTQLSVL.

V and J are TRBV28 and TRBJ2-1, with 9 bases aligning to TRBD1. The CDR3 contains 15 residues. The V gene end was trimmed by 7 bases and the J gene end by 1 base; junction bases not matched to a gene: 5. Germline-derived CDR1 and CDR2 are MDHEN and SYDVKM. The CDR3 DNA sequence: TGTGCCAGCATTTCACAGGGGGCTTCCTACAATGAGCAGTTCTTC. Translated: CASISQGASYNEQFF.

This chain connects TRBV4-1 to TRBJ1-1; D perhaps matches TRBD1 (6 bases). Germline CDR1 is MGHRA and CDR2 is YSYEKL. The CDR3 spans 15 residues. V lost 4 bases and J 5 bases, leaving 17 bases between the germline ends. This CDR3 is CASSPARGQRTEAFF. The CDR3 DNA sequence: TGCGCCAGCAGCCCAGCGCGGGGGCAGCGTACTGAAGCTTTCTTT.

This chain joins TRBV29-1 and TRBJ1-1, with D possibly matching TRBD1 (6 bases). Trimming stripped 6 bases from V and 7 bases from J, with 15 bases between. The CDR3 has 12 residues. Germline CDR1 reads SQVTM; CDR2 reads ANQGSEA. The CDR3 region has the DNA TGCAGCGTAAGGAAGACAGGAATTGAAGCTTTCTTT. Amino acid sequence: CSVRKTGIEAFF. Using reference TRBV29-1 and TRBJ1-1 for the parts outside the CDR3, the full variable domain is SAVISQKPSRDICQRGTSLTIQCQVDSQVTMMFWYRQQPGQSLTLIATANQGSEATYESGFVIDKFPISRPNLTFSTLTVSNMSPEDSSIYLCSVRKTGIEAFFGQGTRLTVV.